This TCR beta chain came from a study of a mutant IDH1 vaccine in newly diagnosed glioma. Study information: Vaccinations, eight in total, occurred in weeks 1, 3, 5, 7, 11, 15, 19, 23. Patients' prior therapy spanned radiotherapy, temozolomide, or both; most underwent both. Regarding the study as a whole: Patients showed vaccine-induced immune responses at a rate of roughly 93%.

This CDR3 is 14 amino acids long. The germline V gene encodes CDR1 SNHLY and CDR2 FYNNEI. The J segment lost 3 bases and the V segment lost 4 bases, leaving 1 base of the junction unmatched. Regarding this clone: Its target is unknown.

Here immunoSEQ multiplex PCR was the method, and the copy in TCRdb shows in-frame clones only, minus some. The table shows over 95,000 clones, with roughly nine tenths occurring only once. The time point denotes: week 11, during vaccination. With topical imiquimod, each dose of the vaccine consisted of 300 ug of mutant IDH1 20-mer peptide. The study enrolled donors with new WHO grade 3 or 4 IDH1-mutant, ATRX-lost astrocytomas. The V gene is TRBV2, the J gene TRBJ2-7, with TRBD2 matching over 12 bases. The sequence was collected from a woman in her forties or fifties with glioma. The source material was PBMCs, sampled from a glioma patient whose treatment included an IDH1 peptide vaccine. In DNA form, the CDR3 reads TGTGCCAGCAGTGGGACTAGCGGGGTCTACGAGCAGTACTTC. Its translation is CASSGTSGVYEQYF. The whole variable domain, filled in from reference TRBV2 and TRBJ2-7, reads EPEVTQTPSHQVTQMGQEVILRCVPISNHLYFYWYRQILGQKVEFLVSFYNNEISEKSEIFDDQFSVERPDGSNFTLKIRSTKLEDSAMYFCASSGTSGVYEQYFGPGTRLTVT.